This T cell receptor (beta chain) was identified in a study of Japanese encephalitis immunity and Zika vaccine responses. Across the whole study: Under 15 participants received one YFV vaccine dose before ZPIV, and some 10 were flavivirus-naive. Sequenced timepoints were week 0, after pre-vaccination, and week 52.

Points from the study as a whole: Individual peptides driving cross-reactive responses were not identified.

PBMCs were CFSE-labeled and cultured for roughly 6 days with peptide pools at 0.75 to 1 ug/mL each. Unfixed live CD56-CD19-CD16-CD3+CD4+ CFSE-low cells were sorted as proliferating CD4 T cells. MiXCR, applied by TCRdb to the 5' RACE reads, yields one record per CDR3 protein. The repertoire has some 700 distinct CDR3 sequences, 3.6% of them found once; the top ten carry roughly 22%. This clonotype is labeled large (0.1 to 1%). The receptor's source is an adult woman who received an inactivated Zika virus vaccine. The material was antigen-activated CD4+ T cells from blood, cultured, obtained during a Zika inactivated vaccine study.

CDR3 bases: TGTGCCAGCAGTCGGGGGGCGGAGGAAAAACTGTTTTTT. This translates into CASSRGAEEKLFF. The rearrangement joins TRBV3-1 to TRBJ1-4; perhaps TRBD1 as D (6 bases). The CDR3 is 13 amino acids. V shed 6 bases and J shed 8 bases, with 13 bases lying between them. Germline assignment: CDR1 LGHDT and CDR2 YNNKEL (reference sequence).